This T cell receptor beta chain was identified in a study of Ad26.COV2.S vaccination and SARS-CoV-2 variants. Findings and caveats of the study: Analyses that measured TCR breadth and depth may have underestimated total T cell responses. Post-vaccination spike-specific CD8+ and CD4+ T cell responses reportedly had substantial breadth.

This clone appeared once. Its antigen is undetermined. Treatment of the sample: 15 to 20 received Ad26.COV2.S at low or high dose, single or two shots; 5 received placebo; per-sample allocation not given. Collection of the samples took place on day 63 after the first injection of vaccine or placebo. An Ad26 vector that expressed Wuhan-strain SARS-CoV-2 spike constituted the vaccine. The CDR3 covers 15 residues. V lost 4 bases to trimming and J lost 2 bases; unmatched junction nucleotides: 1. Germline loops: CDR1 KGHDR, CDR2 SFDVKD. Libraries were prepared by immunoSEQ multiplex PCR; TCRdb keeps only in-frame clonotypes and omits some of them. This table has around 420,000 clones, around nine tenths appearing once.

The TCR was taken from a person between 18 and 65 years old who received the Ad26.COV2.S COVID-19 vaccine or a placebo. Sequenced material: peripheral blood, taken in a trial of Ad26.COV2.S vaccine versus placebo. The chain employs TRBV24-1 and TRBJ1-5; 10 nucleotides agree with TRBD1. For the CDR3, the DNA is TGTGCCACCAGTGACGGGACAGGGGGCAATCAGCCCCAGCATTTT. Translating gives CATSDGTGGNQPQHF.